This T cell receptor (beta chain) stems from a study of cytomegalovirus exposure and HLA in healthy donors. Study-wide points: For most TCR beta V segments, an earlier analysis put the productive rate at about 87% or about 30% of the time. In vitro assays verified that a few CMV-associated chains recognized CMV antigens specifically. It was in a later analysis that TCR association rates were seen to vary by HLA locus, highest for DRB1 and lowest for HLA-C.

Of note for this clone: Antigen unknown.

V was cut by 2 bases and J by 8 bases, with 9 bases left in between. The CDR3 totals 13 residues. From germline, CDR1 is SGHNT and CDR2 YENEEA. Amplification used 60 Vbeta primers and 13 Jbeta primers. Libraries were prepared by immunoSEQ multiplex PCR; TCRdb keeps only in-frame clonotypes and omits some of them. This sample carries roughly 190,000 clones, 79% of them seen once, and the ten largest clones take 1.5%. The genes are TRBV11-3 and TRBJ2-2; a possible D gene is TRBD2 (5 bases). Material for sequencing was PBMCs. This receptor was taken from a girl aged 10 to 17 in good health and CMV-seropositive. CDR3 residues: CASSLRGTGELFF. The CDR3 nucleotides are TGTGCCAGCAGCTTACGGGGTACAGGGGAGCTGTTTTTT.